Listed below are T cell receptor beta chains from one sample, sequenced in a study of shared clonotypes between healthy human individuals. The data were produced by immunoSEQ multiplex PCR, yet TCRdb's version contains in-frame clones alone and is incomplete. The profile shows about 2.1 million clones, roughly 91% of them singletons. The sample taken for sequencing was naive CD8+ T cells from PBMCs. Every receptor here comes from a young man in good health. Some clones in this sample may be carry-over from other donors' samples. CDR3s leave out the opening cysteine and the closing phenylalanine or tryptophan. Fields, in order: CDR3 length, J gene, V gene, clone size, CDR3 protein. A row's size may be missing; if present it is once, few, many or a size class.

len: 9
j_gene: TRBJ1-1
v_gene: TRBV7-9
abundance: -
CDR3aa: ASSLAPEAF

len: 11
j_gene: TRBJ2-1
v_gene: TRBV11-3
abundance: -
CDR3aa: ASSERGGNEQF

len: 12
j_gene: TRBJ1-5
v_gene: TRBV6-6
abundance: once
CDR3aa: ASSYPRADQPQH

len: 14
j_gene: TRBJ2-2
v_gene: TRBV10-2
abundance: -
CDR3aa: ASLFGQTSNTGELF

len: 13
j_gene: TRBJ1-2
v_gene: TRBV28
abundance: -
CDR3aa: ASSPTWTEGYGYT

len: 13
j_gene: TRBJ1-1
v_gene: TRBV11-1
abundance: -
CDR3aa: ASSLTGKPTTEAF

len: 12
j_gene: TRBJ2-4
v_gene: TRBV6-5
abundance: -
CDR3aa: ASSYSPRDAIQY

len: 14
j_gene: TRBJ2-3
v_gene: TRBV28
abundance: -
CDR3aa: ASSLSGGEGTDTQY

len: 11
j_gene: TRBJ1-1
v_gene: TRBV30
abundance: few
CDR3aa: ACRGRASTEAF

len: 15
j_gene: TRBJ2-1
v_gene: TRBV7-9
abundance: -
CDR3aa: ASSPAGEERDRDEQF

len: 12
j_gene: TRBJ1-1
v_gene: TRBV28
abundance: -
CDR3aa: ASSLRGGRPEAF

len: 11
j_gene: TRBJ2-7
v_gene: TRBV19
abundance: -
CDR3aa: ASSMGQGPEQY

len: 15
j_gene: TRBJ1-4
v_gene: TRBV13
abundance: once
CDR3aa: ASNSRGPRSINEKLF

len: 11
j_gene: TRBJ2-7
v_gene: TRBV19
abundance: -
CDR3aa: ASSRRGPDEQY

len: 12
j_gene: TRBJ1-5
v_gene: TRBV6-1
abundance: -
CDR3aa: ASMEGYPNQPQH

len: 13
j_gene: TRBJ1-5
v_gene: TRBV28
abundance: -
CDR3aa: ASSLDREGNQPQH

len: 11
j_gene: TRBJ2-7
v_gene: TRBV27
abundance: -
CDR3aa: ASSPYAGAEQY

len: 13
j_gene: TRBJ2-7
v_gene: TRBV9
abundance: -
CDR3aa: ASSGGDRGHNEQY

len: 12
j_gene: TRBJ1-2
v_gene: TRBV5-6
abundance: -
CDR3aa: ASSPQQGVGGYT

len: 10
j_gene: TRBJ1-4
v_gene: TRBV5-1
abundance: -
CDR3aa: ASSLGDGKLF

len: 11
j_gene: TRBJ1-2
v_gene: TRBV6-5
abundance: -
CDR3aa: ASSLEGGGGYT

len: 11
j_gene: TRBJ2-1
v_gene: TRBV14
abundance: -
CDR3aa: ASSQASYNEQF

len: 13
j_gene: TRBJ2-2
v_gene: TRBV2
abundance: -
CDR3aa: ASSEEGSNTGELF

len: 11
j_gene: TRBJ2-7
v_gene: TRBV9
abundance: -
CDR3aa: ASSVRDHYEQY